Included here is one T cell receptor beta chain sequence, with context. Researchers amplified the TCR beta CDR3 regions from RNA transcripts. First-round RT-PCR of the TCR CDR3 relied on the HTBI primer set. TCRdb independently ran MiXCR on the multiplex PCR reads; one entry per CDR3 protein. The sample shows about 690,000 distinct CDR3 sequences, 17% of them seen only once. The entry originates in a study of T cells in Graves' hyperthyroidism and ophthalmopathy. V lost 2 bases, J lost 5 bases, and 15 bases lay in between. Germline lookup yields CDR1 GTSNPN and CDR2 SVGIG (reference sequence). The CDR3 has 15 amino acids. The authors deemed Graves' hyperthyroidism stable absent ophthalmopathy progression within 18 months. Those with hyperthyroidism were 18 to 65 years old, newly diagnosed, and ill for under 2 months. Exclusion of patients followed from uncontrolled infection, other autoimmune disease, pregnancy or lactation. PBMCs were derived from around 10 ml fresh peripheral blood.

The clonotype was recovered from a man aged 50 to 60 with Graves' hyperthyroidism. The gene calls are TRBV30 and TRBJ1-4; D remains ambiguous. Sequencing was carried out using blood. CDR3 sequence: CAWSTDGGKNEKLFF. In DNA, the CDR3 is TGTGCCTGGAGTACCGACGGTGGGAAAAATGAAAAACTGTTTTTT.